These T cell receptor beta chains were read from a single sample in a study of shared clonotypes between healthy human individuals. Assay used: immunoSEQ multiplex PCR; TCRdb lists only in-frame clones, some missing. The table records fewer than 650,000 clones, around 80% of them present only once. The source material was PBMCs. The receptors originated from a woman in her thirties or forties in good health. Some clones in this sample may be carry-over from other donors' samples. The conserved cysteine and the conserved F or W are not part of the CDR3 here. Only part of the rows carry a size: once, few, many, or a class if the clone is expanded.

j_gene,v_gene,abundance,CDR3aa
TRBJ2-1,TRBV7-9,-,ASSLSLGQHEQF
TRBJ2-7,TRBV18,-,ASSPPGGDEQY
-,TRBV2,once,ASSERASGSWSHEQY
TRBJ1-2,TRBV6-1,-,ASSETLSEGSGYT
TRBJ2-2,TRBV14,-,ASSQTNTGELF
TRBJ2-2,TRBV28,-,ASSLLLGANTGELF
TRBJ1-1,TRBV18,-,ASSKRTVNLNTEAF
TRBJ1-2,TRBV15,-,ATSRERGGTGRNYGYT
TRBJ2-3,TRBV28,once,ASSLGQGADTQY
TRBJ2-2,TRBV7-2,-,ASSLSGVTGELF
TRBJ2-3,TRBV18,once,ASRPVESTDTQY
TRBJ2-3,TRBV29-1,few,SAVTADTQY
TRBJ1-3,TRBV18,-,ASSPTPNTGNTIY
TRBJ1-2,TRBV4-3,-,ASSPPGGQRGYT
TRBJ2-1,TRBV11-2,-,ASSKERRKYNEQF
TRBJ2-5,TRBV7-3,-,ASSPGQGETQY
TRBJ1-2,TRBV6-1,few,ASSNPDRNYGYT
TRBJ2-5,TRBV11-2,-,ASSSGLGQQETQY
TRBJ2-1,TRBV10-3,-,AITDVLPNNEQF
TRBJ2-7,TRBV5-4,once,ASSFGTSGTYEQY
TRBJ1-2,TRBV28,-,ASSLVGAGGGYT
TRBJ2-7,TRBV18,once,ASSPGNSGSAYEQY
TRBJ1-2,TRBV25-1,-,ASSGPPGQGNYGYT
TRBJ1-1,TRBV11-2,-,ALYLTGARTLGTEAF
-,TRBV6-6,few,ASSSQGSSYEQY
TRBJ2-3,TRBV28,-,ASSSPDRRRDTQY
TRBJ1-1,TRBV2,-,ASKRGGNTEAF
TRBJ2-5,TRBV7-2,-,ASSSGLASQTQY
TRBJ2-2,TRBV6-1,-,ASSAPSRRPNTGELF
TRBJ1-5,TRBV4-2,-,ASSLGTNQPQH
TRBJ2-1,TRBV4-1,-,ASSLGAGGLTGQF
TRBJ2-5,TRBV15,-,ATSRVGVTQY
TRBJ1-2,TRBV7-9,-,ASSLGGLVYGYT
TRBJ2-1,TRBV29-1,-,SVDTSGSSYNEQF
TRBJ2-2,TRBV11-3,-,ASSPQGAGTGELF
TRBJ1-5,TRBV6-1,few,ASRPRLMRPQH
TRBJ1-5,TRBV6-6,-,ASSYGTGDQPQH
TRBJ2-2,TRBV5-4,-,ASSTWGSNTGELF
TRBJ2-1,TRBV11-3,-,ASSRTHSYNEQF
TRBJ2-1,TRBV4-1,-,ASSPVVLVNNEQF
TRBJ2-5,TRBV7-9,once,ASDPETQY
TRBJ2-5,TRBV5-1,-,ASSSPGLAGFGETQY
TRBJ2-2,TRBV7-9,-,ASSPRLAGRTGELF
TRBJ1-5,TRBV7-9,-,ASSYEGPDQPQH